This T cell receptor (beta chain) was captured by sequencing in a study of shared T cell receptors in the human thymus. The ends were cut back, 2 bases at V and 2 bases at J, with 11 bases in the middle. Germline-derived CDR1 and CDR2 are SGHDT and YYEEEE. The CDR3 contains 15 residues. TCRdb's copy holds only in-frame clones and misses some; the assay was immunoSEQ multiplex PCR. The sample consists of 720,000 or so clones, over 75% of them appearing once. These data also formed part of another study, on human thymus T cells. That source reports: Healthy Finnish infants undergoing corrective surgery for congenital heart defects were used as donors. Thymic tissue was derived from resections collected during corrective heart surgery.

Sequenced material: thymocytes. The clonotype comes from a girl less than two years old with a congenital heart defect. The chain carries TRBV5-6 and TRBJ1-3, with D perhaps TRBD1 (6 bases). DNA for the CDR3: TGTGCCAGCAGCTTCACAGGGTCGGCTGGAAACACCATATATTTT. It yields the protein CASSFTGSAGNTIYF.